The present T cell receptor beta chain was sequenced within a study of PD-1 blockade in mismatch repair-deficient tumors. Overall study: Patients had approximately 13 mismatch repair-deficient cancer types, all previously treated and progressing. Study observations and caveats: Tumor-resident clones, often absent from pretreatment blood, expanded after pembrolizumab and then contracted.

The CDR3 contains 16 residues. Germline CDR1 and CDR2: MNHEY and SMNVEV (reference sequence). V lost 5 bases and J 10 bases, leaving 23 bases between the germline ends. Using immunoSEQ multiplex PCR, the repertoire was profiled, and TCRdb retains in-frame clones only, with some absent. The data contain just under 65,000 clones, around 89% of them singletons. About this clone: Antigen specificity is unknown.

This clonotype was sampled from an adult with mismatch repair-deficient cancer. This material consisted of peripheral blood, taken 52 weeks after starting pembrolizumab. This rearrangement joins TRBV27 to TRBJ1-4, with D maybe TRBD1 (5 bases). CDR3 nucleotide sequence: TGTGCCAGCAGTCCGGACCTGGGGCCCATGTTCGGAAAACTGTTTTTT. Its translation: CASSPDLGPMFGKLFF. Based on the CDR3 plus reference TRBV27 and TRBJ1-4, the full variable domain is EAQVTQNPRYLITVTGKKLTVTCSQNMNHEYMSWYRQDPGLGLRQIYYSMNVEVTDKGDVPEGYKVSRKEKRNFPLILESPSPNQTSLYFCASSPDLGPMFGKLFFGSGTQLSVL.